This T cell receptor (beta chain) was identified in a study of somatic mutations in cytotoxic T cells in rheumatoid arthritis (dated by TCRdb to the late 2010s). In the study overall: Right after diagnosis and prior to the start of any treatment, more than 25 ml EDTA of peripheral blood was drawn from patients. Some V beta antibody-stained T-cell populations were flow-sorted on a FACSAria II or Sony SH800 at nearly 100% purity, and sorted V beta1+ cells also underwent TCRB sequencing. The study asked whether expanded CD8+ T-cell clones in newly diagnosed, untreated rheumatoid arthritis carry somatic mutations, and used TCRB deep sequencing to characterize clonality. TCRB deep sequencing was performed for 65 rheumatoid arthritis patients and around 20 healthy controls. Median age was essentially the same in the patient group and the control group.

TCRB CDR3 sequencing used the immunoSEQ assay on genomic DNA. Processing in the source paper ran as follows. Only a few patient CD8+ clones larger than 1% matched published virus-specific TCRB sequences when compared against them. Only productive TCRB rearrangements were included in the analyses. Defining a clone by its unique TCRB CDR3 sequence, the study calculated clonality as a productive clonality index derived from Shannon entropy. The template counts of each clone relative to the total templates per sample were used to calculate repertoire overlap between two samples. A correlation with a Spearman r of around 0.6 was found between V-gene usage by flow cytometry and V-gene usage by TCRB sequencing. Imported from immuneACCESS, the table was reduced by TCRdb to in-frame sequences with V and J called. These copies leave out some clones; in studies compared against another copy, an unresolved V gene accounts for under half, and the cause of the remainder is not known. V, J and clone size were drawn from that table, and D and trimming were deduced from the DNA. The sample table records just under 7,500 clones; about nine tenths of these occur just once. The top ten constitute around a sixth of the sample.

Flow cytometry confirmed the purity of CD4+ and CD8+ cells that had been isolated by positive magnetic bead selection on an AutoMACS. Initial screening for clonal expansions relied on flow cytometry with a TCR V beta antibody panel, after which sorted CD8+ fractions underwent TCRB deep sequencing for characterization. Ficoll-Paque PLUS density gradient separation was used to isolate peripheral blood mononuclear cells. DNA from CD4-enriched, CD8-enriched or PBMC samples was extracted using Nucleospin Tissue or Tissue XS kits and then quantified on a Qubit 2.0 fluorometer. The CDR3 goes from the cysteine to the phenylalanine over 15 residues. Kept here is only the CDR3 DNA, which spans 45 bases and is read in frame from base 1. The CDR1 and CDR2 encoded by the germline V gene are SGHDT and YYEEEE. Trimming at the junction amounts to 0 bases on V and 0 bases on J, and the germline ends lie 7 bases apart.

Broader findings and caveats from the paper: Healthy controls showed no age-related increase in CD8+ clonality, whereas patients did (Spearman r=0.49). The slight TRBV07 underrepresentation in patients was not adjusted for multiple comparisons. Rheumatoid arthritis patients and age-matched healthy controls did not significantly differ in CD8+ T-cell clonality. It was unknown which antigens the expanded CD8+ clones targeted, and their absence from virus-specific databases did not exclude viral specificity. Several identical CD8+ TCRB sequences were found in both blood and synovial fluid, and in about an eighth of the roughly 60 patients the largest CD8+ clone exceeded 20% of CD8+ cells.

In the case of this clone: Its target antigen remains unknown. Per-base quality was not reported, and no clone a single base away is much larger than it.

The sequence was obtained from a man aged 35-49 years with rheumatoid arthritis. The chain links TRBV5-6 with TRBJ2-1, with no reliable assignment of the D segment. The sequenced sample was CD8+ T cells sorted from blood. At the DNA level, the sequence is TGTGCCAGCAGCTTGGTTCAGGACTCCTACAATGAGCAGTTCTTC. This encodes CASSLVQDSYNEQFF.